The T cell receptor beta chain described here comes from a study of blood T cell repertoires in COVID-19. Grouping used clinical history reported by participants in a survey and questionnaire. V lost 2 bases and J lost 4, with 24 bases in between. The CDR3 covers 19 residues. CDR1 and CDR2 from the germline V gene are LNHDA and SQIVND (reference sequence). Generated by immunoSEQ multiplex PCR, the TCRdb table keeps only in-frame clones and is missing some. This table has about 190,000 clones, roughly 80% appearing once. The sequence was obtained from a woman in her twenties or thirties who had recovered from COVID-19. Sample: PBMCs or T cells enriched from blood (not recorded which). The gene calls are TRBV19 and TRBJ2-1; no clear D. The CDR3 coding sequence is TGTGCCAGTAGTATATTTCTTATAAATATATTGGCGGATTACAATGAGCAGTTCTTC. This codes for CASSIFLINILADYNEQFF.